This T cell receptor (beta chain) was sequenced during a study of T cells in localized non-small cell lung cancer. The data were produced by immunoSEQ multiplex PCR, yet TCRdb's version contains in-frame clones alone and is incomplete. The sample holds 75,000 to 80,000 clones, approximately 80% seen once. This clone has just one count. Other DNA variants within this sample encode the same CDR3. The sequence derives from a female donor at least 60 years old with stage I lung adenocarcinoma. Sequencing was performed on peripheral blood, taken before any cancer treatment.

The CDR3 DNA sequence: TGTGCCAGCAGCTTGGAGCGGGGGGGCACAGATACGCAGTATTTT. Its protein is CASSLERGGTDTQYF. The chain is built from TRBV11-2 and TRBJ2-3; 9 nucleotides align to TRBD2. CDR3 length equals 15 residues. V trimming: 3 bases; J trimming: 1 base; junction bases outside the gene matches: 2. CDR1 and CDR2 from the germline V gene are SGHAT and FQNNGV.